This TCR beta chain was sequenced in a study of response to subunit inactivated influenza vaccine. The germline V gene has CDR1 MDHEN and CDR2 SYDVKM. This CDR3 is built from 14 residues. Between the trimmed V and J ends, which lost 2 bases and 0 bases, there was a span of 8 bases. TCRdb reanalysed the RT-PCR reads using MiXCR and keeps one entry per CDR3 protein. The table includes more than 450,000 distinct CDR3 sequences, about an eighth detected once. On this clonotype itself: The antigen remains unidentified.

Study results and limitations: Seasonal influenza vaccination, on each occasion, was suggested by the authors to recruit few new T cells.

The sample here was PBMCs from blood, taken on the day of vaccination. The clonotype originates from a man between 50 and 59 years old who received an inactivated influenza vaccine. The chain employs TRBV28 and TRBJ2-7; tentatively, D is TRBD1 (5 bases). The CDR3 nucleotides are TGTGCCAGCAGTTTAAAGGGGCCCTCCTACGAGCAGTACTTC. Translation gives CASSLKGPSYEQYF.